The following is a TCR beta chain sequence with its context. The junction does not match germline at one end; this may be a read error. Three rounds of nested PCR, following a modified ARM-PCR protocol, produced the TCRbeta library. TCRdb re-called the multiplex PCR reads with MiXCR, one entry per CDR3 protein. This table holds about 67,000 distinct CDR3 sequences, more than 75% found once. The source of the sample is a study of tumor and adjacent non-tumor tissue in lung cancer. The template was RNA from unsorted bulk tissue. Distant lung tissue was collected more than 3 cm away from the tumor edge. The TCR sequence derives from a man in his 60s with non-small cell lung cancer. The sequenced sample was distant non-tumor lung tissue.

The CDR3 here is CASSEASPGRIDTQYF. The CDR3 bases are TGTGCCAGCAGTGAAGCTAGCCCGGGGCGCATAGATACGCAGTACTTT. The chain is built from TRBV6-1 and TRBJ2-3; possibly TRBD1 or TRBD2 for D (5 bases each). CDR3 length: 16 residues. Looked up from germline, CDR1 is MNHNS and CDR2 is SASEGT.